Following are 7 T cell receptor beta chains from one sample sequenced in a study of chemoradiotherapy in HPV16-positive cancers. The data were produced by immunoSEQ multiplex PCR, yet TCRdb's version contains in-frame clones alone and is incomplete. The table shows tens of thousands of clones, with 90% occurring only once. Sequencing was performed on blood, taken from a patient who underwent chemoradiotherapy. Receptors originate from a human donor with HPV-associated anogenital cancer.

V and J are TRBV4-3 and TRBJ2-3; no definite D call. In germline, CDR1 is LGHNA, CDR2 YSLEER. The CDR3 covers 15 residues. Deletions cut 0 bases from V and 0 bases from J, with 7 bases between. The CDR3 sequence: CASSQDLRSTDTQYF. CDR3 coding DNA: TGCGCCAGCAGCCAAGATTTACGGAGCACAGATACGCAGTATTTT.

The J gene is TRBJ2-2, the V gene TRBV5-1, with D possibly being TRBD1 (6 bases). CDR3 length: 16 amino acids. Per germline, CDR1 SGHRS and CDR2 YFSETQ. Trimming shortened V by 5 bases and J by 4 bases, and 18 bases separated the two germline ends. For the CDR3, the DNA is TGCGCCAGCAGACACGCGGAAGGGGGTCCCACCGGGGAGCTGTTTTTT. The encoded protein is CASRHAEGGPTGELFF.

The chain has TRBV4-3 and TRBJ2-3; possibly TRBD1 for D (6 bases). With 5 bases removed from V and 6 bases from J, the gap between germline ends came to 12 bases. Germline CDR1 LGHNA, CDR2 YSLEER. The CDR3 is made up of 13 amino acids. DNA of the CDR3: TGCGCCAGCAGCTACAACAGGGACGATACGCAGTATTTT. Amino acids: CASSYNRDDTQYF.

V is TRBV9 and J is TRBJ2-1, with D tentatively TRBD2 (6 bases). V lost 3 bases, J lost 7 bases, and 23 bases lay in between. Germline CDR1 is SGDLS and CDR2 is YYNGEE. This CDR3 region has 17 residues. The CDR3 DNA sequence: TGTGCCAGCAGCGCCGGGGGACTTTCCTTAACGGGGAATGAGCAGTTCTTC. This sequence encodes CASSAGGLSLTGNEQFF.

Comment on this clone: The identical CDR3 is also encoded by other nucleotide sequences in the sample. This sequence joins TRBV19 and TRBJ1-5, with D maybe TRBD1 (5 bases). Trimming pared 1 base from V and 5 bases from J, leaving 12 bases between. The V gene's germline CDR1 is LNHDA and CDR2 SQIVND (reference sequence). This CDR3 spans 15 amino acids. In nucleotides, the CDR3 is TGTGCCAGTAGTATAGGGGGACTCCTCGATCAGCCCCAGCATTTT. It is translated as CASSIGGLLDQPQHF.

This sequence joins TRBV6-6 and TRBJ1-4; possible D gene TRBD1, 5 bases. The CDR3 totals 13 residues. Germline V gene sequence: CDR1 MNHNY, CDR2 SVGAGI (reference sequence). V was trimmed by 8 bases and J by 8 bases, leaving 15 bases between them. The CDR3 DNA sequence: TGTGCCAGCTCCCCGGACACTGGGGAAAAACTGTTTTTT. It translates to CASSPDTGEKLFF.

The V and J genes are TRBV2 and TRBJ1-4, with 7 bases lining up with TRBD1. Trimming cost V 7 bases and J 4 bases; bases outside gene matches: 6. Germline-derived CDR1 and CDR2 are SNHLY and FYNNEI. The CDR3 sequence is 14 residues long. CDR3 sequence (DNA): TGTGCCAGCAAACGACAGGGCCTTAATGAAAAACTGTTTTTT. This gives the protein CASKRQGLNEKLFF.